This TCR beta chain was observed in a study of T cell responses to AZD1222 COVID-19 vaccine. The data were produced by immunoSEQ multiplex PCR, yet TCRdb's version contains in-frame clones alone and is incomplete. The data show some 92,000 clones, with roughly 90% seen just once and 2.8% held by the top ten. V was clipped by 4 bases and J by 8 bases, with 10 bases between them. Germline V gene sequence: CDR1 MDHEN, CDR2 SYDVKM. The CDR3 spans 12 residues. The specimen comprised peripheral blood, sampled on day 0 of AZD1222 vaccination. This receptor was obtained from an adult in good health. This chain uses TRBV28 with TRBJ2-3; D possibly uses TRBD1 or TRBD2 (5 bases each). The CDR3 here is CASSSTRGTQYF. The CDR3 DNA is TGTGCCAGCAGTTCTACGAGGGGTACGCAGTATTTT.